This TCR beta chain is from a study of response to subunit inactivated influenza vaccine. This CDR3 comprises 14 residues. V gave up 4 bases and J gave up 6 bases, with 19 bases separating them. Germline V lookup: CDR1 SQVTM, CDR2 ANQGSEA. TCRdb used MiXCR to reprocess the RT-PCR reads, holding one entry per CDR3 protein. The sample has hundreds of thousands of distinct CDR3 sequences; around 15% are singletons. General study results and limits: That few new T cells are recruited by each seasonal influenza vaccination was the authors' suggestion.

Comments on this clonotype: As yet, its antigen is unknown.

V usage is TRBV29-1 and J usage is TRBJ2-7; D gene ambiguous. The source is a man aged 50 or older who received an inactivated influenza vaccine. The sample here was PBMCs from blood, taken roughly 15 days before vaccination. This CDR3 reads CSVAFLLGTGEQYF. The DNA of the CDR3 is TGCAGCGTTGCTTTTCTCCTAGGAACGGGCGAGCAGTACTTC.